This T cell receptor (beta chain) came from a study of identical twins. In regard to this clonotype: The antigen is not known.

Study-wide points: Alpha sequences that were out-of-frame and twin-shared showed an excess of low generation probability. Partial confounding of zero-insertion analyses by invariant MAIT and iNKT cells was possible.

Addition of a universal primer site occurred through template switching, and cDNA carried unique molecular identifiers. Each CDR3 protein gets one entry after TCRdb re-called the 5' RACE reads with MiXCR. The data show roughly 700,000 distinct CDR3 sequences, about 9.4% seen once. Germline V gives CDR1 MNHEY, CDR2 SMNVEV (reference sequence). Deletions cut 3 bases from V and 0 bases from J, with 15 bases between. The CDR3 extends over 17 amino acids. This sample also appeared in a second study, on yellow fever vaccine responses in identical twins.

This sequence was found in a woman aged 18 to 35 in good health. The chain employs TRBV27 and TRBJ1-3; D may be TRBD1 (5 bases). Sequenced material: PBMCs. The CDR3 loop is CASSFLPLGASGNTIYF. DNA for the CDR3: TGTGCCAGCAGTTTTCTGCCCCTAGGGGCCTCTGGAAACACCATATATTTT.